The 15 T cell receptor beta chains given below trace back to one sample, sequenced in a study of blood T cell repertoires in COVID-19. The method was immunoSEQ multiplex PCR; TCRdb's version includes in-frame clones alone and lacks a portion of them. The sample shows tens of thousands of clones, 65% to 90% of them seen only once. Sequencing was done on a sample of peripheral blood. These receptor sequences come from a woman aged 55-69 years with acute or convalescent COVID-19.

The CDR3 DNA follows: TGCAGCGCCCGACAGGGGGCCGATGAGCAGTTCTTC. Translation: CSARQGADEQFF. The chain recombines TRBV29-1 with TRBJ2-1; 10 bases agree with TRBD1. Germline lookup yields CDR1 SQVTM and CDR2 ANQGSEA. The CDR3 consists of 12 residues. J lost 8 bases, V lost 7 bases, and 5 bases had no gene match.

This rearrangement joins TRBV12-3 or TRBV12-4 to TRBJ1-4, with D perhaps TRBD1 (5 bases). V was cut by 3 bases and J by 12 bases, with 8 bases left in between. The CDR3 has 11 residues. The CDR3 spells CASSFARELFF. The CDR3 DNA is TGTGCCAGCAGTTTCGCCAGGGAACTGTTTTTT.

In DNA, the CDR3 is TGTGCCAGCCGCCCCCCAGGGGGGTCTGGGGCCAACGTCCTGACTTTC. Translated, it gives CASRPPGGSGANVLTF. This sequence joins TRBV11-3 and TRBJ2-6; a weak D match, TRBD1 (7 bases). V dropped 8 bases and J dropped 1 base, with 15 bases sitting between them. The CDR3 has 16 amino acids. Germline values: CDR1 SGHNT, CDR2 YENEEA.

The genes are TRBV5-4 and TRBJ2-6; 7 positions agree with TRBD1. The CDR3 is 15 amino acids. The germline CDR1 and CDR2 sequences are SGHNT and YYREEE (reference sequence). Unmatched junction bases numbered 7, after V lost 4 bases and J lost 6 bases. The CDR3 region has the DNA TGTGCCAGCAGCGTTACGACAGGGCAGGCCAACGTCCTGACTTTC. Its translation is CASSVTTGQANVLTF.

This clone appeared a single time. The V call is TRBV28, the J call TRBJ2-1; no clear D. Germline V lookup: CDR1 MDHEN, CDR2 SYDVKM. This CDR3 has 11 amino acids. Trimming stripped 5 bases from V and 10 bases from J, with 9 bases between. The CDR3 DNA is TGTGCCAGCAGTGGCTCTAGGGAGCAGTTCTTC. Translation gives CASSGSREQFF.

This chain connects TRBV2 to TRBJ2-7, with 7 bases that match TRBD2. The CDR3 contains 17 residues. The germline V gene encodes CDR1 SNHLY and CDR2 FYNNEI. The V segment lost 6 bases and the J segment 3 bases; nucleotides outside the gene matches: 17. The CDR3 sequence: CASRGGGGPPQSYEQYF. The DNA for the CDR3 is TGTGCCAGCAGGGGTGGGGGGGGTCCTCCCCAGAGCTACGAGCAGTACTTC.

This chain connects TRBV29-1 to TRBJ1-1, with 9 positions matching TRBD1. This CDR3 contains 13 residues. Trimming took 6 bases from V and 4 from J; bases not matched to a gene: 6. The germline gives CDR1 SQVTM, CDR2 ANQGSEA. CDR3 loop: CSVEQGAGTEAFF. CDR3 sequence (DNA): TGCAGCGTAGAACAGGGGGCAGGCACTGAAGCTTTCTTT.

The V call is TRBV29-1, the J call TRBJ1-1; D gene unclear. V shed 2 bases and J shed 0 bases, with 7 bases lying between them. The CDR3 runs to 13 residues. Germline V lookup: CDR1 SQVTM, CDR2 ANQGSEA. CDR3 coding DNA: TGCAGCGTTGAAAGGGAGCTGAACACTGAAGCTTTCTTT. This translates into CSVERELNTEAFF.

This rearrangement joins TRBV7-2 to TRBJ2-3; TRBD2 matches 8 bases. V gave up 2 bases and J gave up 3 bases; unmatched junction bases: 13. The CDR3 has 18 residues. The germline V gene encodes CDR1 SGHTA and CDR2 FQGNSA. The CDR3 DNA follows: TGTGCCAGCAGCTTAACTCAATCGGGAGGGGGGGGAACAGATACGCAGTATTTT. Encoded protein: CASSLTQSGGGGTDTQYF.

The rearrangement uses TRBV5-5 and TRBJ2-7; 9 bases match TRBD1. V trimming: 3 bases; J trimming: 6 bases; junction bases outside the gene matches: 10. The germline CDR1 and CDR2 sequences are SGHKS and YYEKEE (reference sequence). The CDR3 runs 15 residues. Here the CDR3 DNA reads TGTGCCAGCAGCTCATTACAGGGGGCGGTCGGCGAGCAGTACTTC. Its protein product is CASSSLQGAVGEQYF.

The chain couples TRBV11-2 to TRBJ2-5; TRBD2 might be the D (6 bases). Looked up from germline, CDR1 is SGHAT and CDR2 is FQNNGV. V was trimmed by 5 bases and J by 2 bases, leaving 12 bases between them. The length of the CDR3 is 14 residues. Written as DNA, the CDR3 is TGTGCCAGCAGCGGCCGGGACTGGCAAGAGACCCAGTACTTC. It is translated as CASSGRDWQETQYF.

This chain uses TRBV10-3 with TRBJ1-1, with D possibly being TRBD1 (5 bases). V lost 6 bases and J lost 1, with 9 bases in between. The CDR3 runs 13 residues. Looked up from germline, CDR1 is ENHRY and CDR2 is SYGVKD. The CDR3: CAIRGGSNTEAFF. The CDR3 bases are TGTGCCATCAGGGGGGGGTCGAACACTGAAGCTTTCTTT.

The chain joins TRBV18 to TRBJ1-1, with a possible D match to TRBD1 (6 bases). Trimming stripped 4 bases from V and 5 bases from J, with 14 bases between. Germline assignment: CDR1 KGHSH and CDR2 LQKENI. This CDR3 contains 14 residues. CDR3 protein: CASSRETQGTEAFF. CDR3 DNA: TGTGCCAGCTCACGCGAAACGCAGGGGACTGAAGCTTTCTTT.

The chain couples TRBV7-9 to TRBJ2-6, with 11 positions matching TRBD2. The CDR3 is 17 amino acids. V trimming: 6 bases; J trimming: 0 bases; junction bases outside the gene matches: 4. Germline lookup yields CDR1 SEHNR and CDR2 FQNEAQ (reference sequence). In DNA form, the CDR3 reads TGTGCCAGCAGTCCCACTAGCGGGGGCTCTGGGGCCAACGTCCTGACTTTC. As protein: CASSPTSGGSGANVLTF. Drawing the rest from reference TRBV7-9 and TRBJ2-6, the complete variable domain is DTGVSQNPRHKITKRGQNVTFRCDPISEHNRLYWYRQTLGQGPEFLTYFQNEAQLEKSRLLSDRFSAERPKGSFSTLEIQRTEQGDSAMYLCASSPTSGGSGANVLTFGAGSRLTVL.

V gene TRBV14 combines with J gene TRBJ1-3; tentative D call: TRBD1 (6 bases). Germline loops: CDR1 SGHDN, CDR2 FVKESK. The CDR3 runs to 19 residues. V lost 2 bases, J lost 4 bases, and 24 bases lay in between. CDR3 DNA: TGTGCCAGCAGCCAAACGAATGCGGGGGGGCCCGGGAACGGAAACACCATATATTTT. It encodes CASSQTNAGGPGNGNTIYF.